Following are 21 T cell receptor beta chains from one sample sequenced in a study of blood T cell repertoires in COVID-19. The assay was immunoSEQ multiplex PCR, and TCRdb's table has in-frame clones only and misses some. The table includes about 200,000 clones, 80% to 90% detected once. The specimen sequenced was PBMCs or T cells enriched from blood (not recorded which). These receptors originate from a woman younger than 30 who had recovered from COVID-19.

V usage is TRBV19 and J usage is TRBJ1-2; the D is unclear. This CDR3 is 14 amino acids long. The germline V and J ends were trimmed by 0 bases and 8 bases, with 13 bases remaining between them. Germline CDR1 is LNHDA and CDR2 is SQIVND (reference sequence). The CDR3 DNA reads TGTGCCAGTAGTATAGATCTCGGGATTCGCGGCTACACCTTC. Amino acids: CASSIDLGIRGYTF. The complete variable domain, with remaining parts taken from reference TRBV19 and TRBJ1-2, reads DGGITQSPKYLFRKEGQNVTLSCEQNLNHDAMYWYRQDPGQGLRLIYYSQIVNDFQKGDIAEGYSVSREKKESFPLTVTSAQKNPTAFYLCASSIDLGIRGYTFGSGTRLTVV.

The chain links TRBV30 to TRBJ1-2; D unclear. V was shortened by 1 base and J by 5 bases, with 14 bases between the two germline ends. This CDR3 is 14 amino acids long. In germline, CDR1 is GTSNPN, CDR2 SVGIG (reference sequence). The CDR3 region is CAWSEPWEGYGYTF. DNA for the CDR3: TGTGCCTGGAGTGAACCGTGGGAGGGATATGGCTACACCTTC.

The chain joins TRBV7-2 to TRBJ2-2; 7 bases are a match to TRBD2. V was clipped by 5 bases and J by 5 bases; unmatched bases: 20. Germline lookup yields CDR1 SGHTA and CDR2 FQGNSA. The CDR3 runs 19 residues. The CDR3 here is CASSLGREAGRGGTGELFF. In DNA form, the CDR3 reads TGTGCCAGCAGCCTCGGAAGGGAGGCGGGGAGGGGAGGGACCGGGGAGCTGTTTTTT.

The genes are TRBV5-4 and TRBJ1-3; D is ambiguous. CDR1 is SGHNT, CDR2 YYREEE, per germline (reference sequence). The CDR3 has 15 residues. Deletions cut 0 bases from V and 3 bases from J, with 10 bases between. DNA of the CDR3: TGTGCCAGCAGCTTGGTTCCGGTAGATGGAAACACCATATATTTT. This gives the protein CASSLVPVDGNTIYF.

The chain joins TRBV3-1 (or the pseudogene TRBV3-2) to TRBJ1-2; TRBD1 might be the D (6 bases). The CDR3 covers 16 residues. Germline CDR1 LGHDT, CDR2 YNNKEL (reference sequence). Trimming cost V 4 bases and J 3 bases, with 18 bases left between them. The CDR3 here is CASSPVDSNGYYGYTF. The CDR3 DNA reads TGTGCCAGCAGCCCCGTGGACAGTAACGGGTACTATGGCTACACCTTC.

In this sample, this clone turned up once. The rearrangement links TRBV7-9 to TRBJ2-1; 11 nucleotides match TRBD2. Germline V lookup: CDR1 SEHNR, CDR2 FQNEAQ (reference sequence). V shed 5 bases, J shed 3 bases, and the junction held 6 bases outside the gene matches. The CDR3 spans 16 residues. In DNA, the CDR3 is TGTGCCAGCAGCCCGGGACTAGCGGACTACTACAATGAGCAGTTCTTC. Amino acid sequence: CASSPGLADYYNEQFF. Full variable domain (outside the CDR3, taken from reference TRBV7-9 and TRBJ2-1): DTGVSQNPRHKITKRGQNVTFRCDPISEHNRLYWYRQTLGQGPEFLTYFQNEAQLEKSRLLSDRFSAERPKGSFSTLEIQRTEQGDSAMYLCASSPGLADYYNEQFFGPGTRLTVL.

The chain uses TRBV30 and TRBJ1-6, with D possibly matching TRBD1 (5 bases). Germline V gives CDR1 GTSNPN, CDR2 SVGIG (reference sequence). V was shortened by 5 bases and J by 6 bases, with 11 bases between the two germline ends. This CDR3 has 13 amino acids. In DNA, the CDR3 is TGTGCCTGGGCTAGACAGACTAATTCACCCCTCCACTTT. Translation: CAWARQTNSPLHF.

In DNA form, the CDR3 reads TGTGCCAGCAGCCCCGGCCCTAGCGGGGCCTACACCGGGGAGCTGTTTTTT. Translating it yields CASSPGPSGAYTGELFF. The V and J genes are TRBV14 and TRBJ2-2, with 9 bases fitting TRBD2. CDR3 length equals 17 residues. V shed 4 bases, J shed 3 bases, and the junction held 9 bases outside the gene matches. Germline values: CDR1 SGHDN, CDR2 FVKESK.

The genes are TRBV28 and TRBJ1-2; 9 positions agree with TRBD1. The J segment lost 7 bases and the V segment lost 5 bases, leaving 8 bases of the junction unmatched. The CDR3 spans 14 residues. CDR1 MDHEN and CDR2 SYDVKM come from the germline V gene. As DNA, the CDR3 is TGTGCCAGCAGTACCTATGGGACAGGGATTGGCTACACCTTC. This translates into CASSTYGTGIGYTF.

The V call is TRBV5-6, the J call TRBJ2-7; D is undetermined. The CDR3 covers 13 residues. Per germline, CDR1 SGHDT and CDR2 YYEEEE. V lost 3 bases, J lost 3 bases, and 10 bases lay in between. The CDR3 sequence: CASSSQVSYEQYF. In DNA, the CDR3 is TGTGCCAGCAGCTCTCAAGTCAGCTACGAGCAGTACTTC. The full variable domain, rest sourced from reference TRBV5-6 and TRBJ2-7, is DAGVTQSPTHLIKTRGQQVTLRCSPKSGHDTVSWYQQALGQGPQFIFQYYEEEERQRGNFPDRFSGHQFPNYSSELNVNALLLGDSALYLCASSSQVSYEQYFGPGTRLTVT.

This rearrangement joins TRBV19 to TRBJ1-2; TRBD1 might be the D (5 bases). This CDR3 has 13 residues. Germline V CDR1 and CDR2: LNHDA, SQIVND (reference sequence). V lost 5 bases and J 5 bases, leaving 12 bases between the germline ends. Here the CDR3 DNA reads TGTGCCAGTAGTGGGCAGGGAAGGTATGGCTACACCTTC. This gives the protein CASSGQGRYGYTF.

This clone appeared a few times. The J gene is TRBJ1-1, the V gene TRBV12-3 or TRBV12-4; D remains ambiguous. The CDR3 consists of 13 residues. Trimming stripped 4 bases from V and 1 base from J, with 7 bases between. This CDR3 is CASSSTGNTEAFF. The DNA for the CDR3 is TGTGCCAGCAGTTCGACGGGGAACACTGAAGCTTTCTTT.

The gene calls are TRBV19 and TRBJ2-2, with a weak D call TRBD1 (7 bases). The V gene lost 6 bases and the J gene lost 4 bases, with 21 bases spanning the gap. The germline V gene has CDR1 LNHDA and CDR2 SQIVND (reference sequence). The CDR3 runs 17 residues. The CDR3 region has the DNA TGTGCCAGTAGGGATATGGAGGGGGCGCATATCACCGGGGAGCTGTTTTTT. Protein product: CASRDMEGAHITGELFF.

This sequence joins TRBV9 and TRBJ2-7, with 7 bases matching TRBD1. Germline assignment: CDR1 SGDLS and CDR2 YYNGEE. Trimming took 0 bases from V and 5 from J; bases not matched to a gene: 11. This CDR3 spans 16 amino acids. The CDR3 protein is CASSVGRGGPQDEQYF. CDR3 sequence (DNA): TGTGCCAGCAGCGTAGGGAGAGGGGGCCCCCAAGACGAGCAGTACTTC.

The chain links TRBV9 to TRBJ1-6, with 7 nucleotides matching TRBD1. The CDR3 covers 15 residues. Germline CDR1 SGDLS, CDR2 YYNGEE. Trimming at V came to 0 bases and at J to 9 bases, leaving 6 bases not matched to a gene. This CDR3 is CASSVGQGPTSPLHF. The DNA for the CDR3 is TGTGCCAGCAGCGTAGGACAGGGACCTACTTCACCCCTCCACTTT.

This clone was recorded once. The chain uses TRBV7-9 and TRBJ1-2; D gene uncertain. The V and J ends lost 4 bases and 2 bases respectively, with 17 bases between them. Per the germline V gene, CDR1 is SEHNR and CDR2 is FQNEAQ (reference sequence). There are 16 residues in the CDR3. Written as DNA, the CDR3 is TGTGCCAGCAGCTGGAACGAGGGAGGCCGAAACTATGGCTACACCTTC. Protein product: CASSWNEGGRNYGYTF. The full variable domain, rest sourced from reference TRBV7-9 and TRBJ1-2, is DTGVSQNPRHKITKRGQNVTFRCDPISEHNRLYWYRQTLGQGPEFLTYFQNEAQLEKSRLLSDRFSAERPKGSFSTLEIQRTEQGDSAMYLCASSWNEGGRNYGYTFGSGTRLTVV.

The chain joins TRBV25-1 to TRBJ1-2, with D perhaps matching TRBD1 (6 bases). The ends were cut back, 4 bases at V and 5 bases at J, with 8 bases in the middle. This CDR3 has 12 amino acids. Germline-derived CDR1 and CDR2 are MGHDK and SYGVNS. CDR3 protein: CASSAQGYGYTF. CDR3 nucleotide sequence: TGTGCCAGCAGTGCCCAGGGGTATGGCTACACCTTC.

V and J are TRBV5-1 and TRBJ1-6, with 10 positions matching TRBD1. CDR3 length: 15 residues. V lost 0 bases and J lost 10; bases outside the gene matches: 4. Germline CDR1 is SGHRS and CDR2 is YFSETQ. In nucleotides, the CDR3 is TGCGCCAGCAGCTTGGTAGGGACAGGGGAATCACCCCTCCACTTT. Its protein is CASSLVGTGESPLHF.

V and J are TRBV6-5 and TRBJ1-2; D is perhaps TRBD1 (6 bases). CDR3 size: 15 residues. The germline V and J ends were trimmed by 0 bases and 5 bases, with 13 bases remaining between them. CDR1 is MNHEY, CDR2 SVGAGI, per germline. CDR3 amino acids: CASSYSGVRGYGYTF. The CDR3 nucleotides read TGTGCCAGCAGTTACTCGGGGGTCAGGGGATATGGCTACACCTTC.

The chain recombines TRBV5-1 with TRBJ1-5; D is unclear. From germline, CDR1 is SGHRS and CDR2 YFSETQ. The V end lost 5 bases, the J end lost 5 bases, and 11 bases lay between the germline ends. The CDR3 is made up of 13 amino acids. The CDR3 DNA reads TGCGCCAGCAGTATATCCGGGGATCAGCCCCAGCATTTT. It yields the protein CASSISGDQPQHF.

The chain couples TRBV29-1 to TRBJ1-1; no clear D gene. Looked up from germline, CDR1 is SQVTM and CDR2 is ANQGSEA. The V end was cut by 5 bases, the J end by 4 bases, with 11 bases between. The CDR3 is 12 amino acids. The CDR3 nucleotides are TGCAGCGTTCGGGGAGACGGCACTGAAGCTTTCTTT. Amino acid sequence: CSVRGDGTEAFF.